A single sample gave rise to the 17 T cell receptor beta chains below, sequenced in a study of beta chain features in type 1 diabetes. These receptors' antigens are unknown. Every isolated RNA sample was fully reverse transcribed, so sequencing captured expressed TCRB transcripts. Clones were sequenced by immunoSEQ multiplex PCR, and TCRdb holds only the in-frame ones, with some missing. The sample records about 300,000 clones, about 13% being singletons. Whole-study results and caveats: In every one of the four CD4+ subsets, TCRB CDR3s were moderately but significantly shorter in Type 1 diabetes patients.

The sequencing input was naive CD4+ T cells from blood. Receptors were obtained from a woman younger than 30 with type 1 diabetes.

This chain joins TRBV23-1 and TRBJ1-1; D not resolved. TRBV23-1 is known as an ORF, though its function is uncertain. The CDR3 totals 11 residues. V gave up 6 bases and J gave up 6 bases, with 8 bases separating them. The DNA for the CDR3 is TGCGCCAGCAGAGCCTTCTCTGAAGCTTTCTTT. Translating it yields CASRAFSEAFF.

This rearrangement joins TRBV30 to TRBJ1-2; D unclear. This CDR3 spans 16 amino acids. The V and J ends lost 1 base and 4 bases respectively, with 19 bases between them. In germline, CDR1 is GTSNPN, CDR2 SVGIG (reference sequence). CDR3 residues: CAWSEDFMGAVYGYTF. CDR3 sequence (DNA): TGTGCCTGGAGTGAAGATTTCATGGGAGCAGTCTATGGCTACACCTTC.

This clone was picked up a small number of times. This chain links TRBV30 with TRBJ2-7; D is uncertain. Germline V gives CDR1 GTSNPN, CDR2 SVGIG (reference sequence). Trimming pared 2 bases from V and 7 bases from J, leaving 12 bases between. The CDR3 has 12 residues. In DNA, the CDR3 is TGTGCCTGGAGTCCCCACTCCGGGGAGCAGTACGTC. The encoded protein is CAWSPHSGEQYV.

The gene calls are TRBV19 and TRBJ2-1, with TRBD2 identical over 11 bases. CDR3 length: 15 amino acids. Trimming took 9 bases from V and 7 from J; bases not matched to a gene: 11. Germline V gene lookup returns CDR1 LNHDA and CDR2 SQIVND (reference sequence). The CDR3 bases are TGTGCCAGCCACGAACCGGGACTAGCGGTTAATGAGCAGTTCTTC. Residues: CASHEPGLAVNEQFF.

This clone was seen more than once but under ten times. The chain combines TRBV5-4 with TRBJ2-1; 11 bases are a match to TRBD2. Losses at the gene ends were 4 bases for V and 0 bases for J; bases not matched to a gene: 3. The CDR3 length is 16 residues. Germline loops: CDR1 SGHNT, CDR2 YYREEE (reference sequence). The CDR3 is CASSETSGSSYNEQFF. CDR3 in DNA: TGTGCCAGCAGCGAAACTAGCGGGAGCTCCTACAATGAGCAGTTCTTC.

The chain links TRBV28 to TRBJ1-2; 7 nucleotides agree with TRBD1. V lost 5 bases and J lost 2; bases outside the gene matches: 5. Germline V lookup: CDR1 MDHEN, CDR2 SYDVKM. The CDR3 contains 14 residues. As DNA, the CDR3 is TGTGCCAGCAGTGAACTGGACAGGAACTATGGCTACACCTTC. It specifies CASSELDRNYGYTF.

The chain links TRBV19 to TRBJ2-5, with 8 bases fitting TRBD2. Germline values: CDR1 LNHDA, CDR2 SQIVND (reference sequence). Trimming at V came to 6 bases and at J to 1 base, leaving 7 bases not matched to a gene. The CDR3 runs 15 residues. The DNA of the CDR3 is TGTGCCAGTAGGGCGACTAGCGCGGGCCAAGAGACCCAGTACTTC. It translates to CASRATSAGQETQYF.

This clone came up a few times. The DNA of the CDR3 is TGTGCCAGCAAACCGGGAGTGAGCAATCAGCCCCAGCATTTT. It translates to CASKPGVSNQPQHF. The rearrangement links TRBV6-6 to TRBJ1-5, with D unclear. This CDR3 has 14 residues. Germline V CDR1 and CDR2: MNHNY, SVGAGI (reference sequence). V lost 7 bases to trimming and J lost 1 base, with 11 bases between them.

There are a few counts of this clone. The CDR3 sequence: CASSPIKDWELFF. CDR3 sequence (DNA): TGTGCCAGCAGCCCTATAAAGGACTGGGAGCTGTTTTTT. The chain links TRBV11-2 to TRBJ2-2, with a possible D match to TRBD2 (5 bases). Trimming removed 5 bases at V and 9 bases at J, with 13 bases between. The germline V gene has CDR1 SGHAT and CDR2 FQNNGV. The CDR3 spans 13 residues.

The chain carries TRBV5-1 and TRBJ2-1; 11 nucleotides line up with TRBD2. The CDR3 consists of 18 residues. Per germline, CDR1 SGHRS and CDR2 YFSETQ. V lost 4 bases, J lost 9 bases, and 18 bases stayed unmatched. CDR3 protein: CASSQIALLAGAYAEQFF. The CDR3 region has the DNA TGCGCCAGCAGCCAGATTGCCCTACTAGCGGGAGCTTACGCTGAGCAGTTCTTC.

This sequence joins TRBV29-1 and TRBJ1-2, with TRBD1 matching 9 bases. Germline V gene data show CDR1 as SQVTM and CDR2 as ANQGSEA. The junction had 6 bases not matched to a gene; V was cut back by 5 bases and J by 5 bases. This CDR3 is built from 13 residues. CDR3 sequence (DNA): TGCAGCGTTTTCTCCGGACAGGGGTATGGCTACACCTTC. Translated, it gives CSVFSGQGYGYTF.

The V call is TRBV7-2, the J call TRBJ2-5, with D possibly matching TRBD1 (8 bases). The CDR3 loop spans 13 amino acids. The germline V gene has CDR1 SGHTA and CDR2 FQGNSA. Trimming took off 5 bases at V and 5 bases at J, with 12 bases between the two ends. The CDR3 here is CASSDRGGETQYF. The CDR3 region has the DNA TGTGCCAGCAGCGACAGGGGAGGGGAGACCCAGTACTTC.

A few counts support this clone. The rearrangement joins TRBV5-4 to TRBJ2-5; no clear D gene. The germline gives CDR1 SGHNT, CDR2 YYREEE (reference sequence). The CDR3 is 15 residues long. Between the trimmed V and J ends, which lost 3 bases and 0 bases, there was a span of 12 bases. CDR3 amino acids: CASSSGSVYQETQYF. For the CDR3, the DNA is TGTGCCAGCAGCTCTGGTTCGGTCTACCAAGAGACCCAGTACTTC.

This rearrangement joins TRBV7-9 to TRBJ2-7; 8 positions match TRBD1. Germline assignment: CDR1 SEHNR and CDR2 FQNEAQ (reference sequence). The CDR3 has 15 residues. V lost 1 base and J lost 1; bases outside the gene matches: 3. Here the CDR3 DNA reads TGTGCCAGCAGCTTAGGGACAGGGTGGTCCTACGAGCAGTACGTC. Amino acids: CASSLGTGWSYEQYV.

This clone was detected only a few times. V and J are TRBV6-5 and TRBJ2-3, with 7 bases identical to TRBD1. V trimming: 0 bases; J trimming: 3 bases; junction bases outside the gene matches: 3. Germline CDR1 and CDR2: MNHEY and SVGAGI. CDR3 length equals 15 residues. DNA for the CDR3: TGTGCCAGCAGTTACTCAGGGGGCCGGACAGATACGCAGTATTTT. It translates to CASSYSGGRTDTQYF.

The rearrangement uses TRBV4-1 and TRBJ2-2, with 9 bases lining up with TRBD1. This CDR3 spans 15 amino acids. The germline gives CDR1 MGHRA, CDR2 YSYEKL. V shed 5 bases, J shed 3 bases, and the junction held 4 bases outside the gene matches. The CDR3 loop is CASSSWTGDTGELFF. The CDR3 DNA follows: TGCGCCAGCAGCTCATGGACAGGGGACACCGGGGAGCTGTTTTTT.

This clone has only a few counts. The V and J genes are TRBV27 and TRBJ1-5; TRBD1 aligns across 9 bases. The CDR3 consists of 14 residues. Per the germline V gene, CDR1 is MNHEY and CDR2 is SMNVEV (reference sequence). Germline trimming cut 4 bases from V and 5 bases from J; bases unmatched to any gene: 3. The CDR3 sequence: CASSSTGGHQPQHF. For the CDR3, the DNA is TGTGCCAGCAGTTCTACAGGGGGCCATCAGCCCCAGCATTTT.